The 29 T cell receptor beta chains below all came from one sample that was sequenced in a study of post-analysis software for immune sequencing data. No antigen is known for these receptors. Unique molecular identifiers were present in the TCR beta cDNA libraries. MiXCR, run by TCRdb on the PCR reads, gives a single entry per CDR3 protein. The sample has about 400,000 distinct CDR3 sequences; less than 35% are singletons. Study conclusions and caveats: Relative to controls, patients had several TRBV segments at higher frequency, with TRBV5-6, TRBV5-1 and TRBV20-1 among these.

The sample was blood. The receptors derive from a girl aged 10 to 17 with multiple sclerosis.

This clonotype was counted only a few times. The CDR3: CASSPRRSTEAFF. CDR3 DNA sequence: TGTGCCAGCAGTCCCAGGAGGTCCACTGAAGCTTTCTTT. This chain joins TRBV12-3 or TRBV12-4 and TRBJ1-1; D not certain. The V end was cut by 5 bases, the J end by 4 bases, with 11 bases between. The CDR3 has 13 residues.

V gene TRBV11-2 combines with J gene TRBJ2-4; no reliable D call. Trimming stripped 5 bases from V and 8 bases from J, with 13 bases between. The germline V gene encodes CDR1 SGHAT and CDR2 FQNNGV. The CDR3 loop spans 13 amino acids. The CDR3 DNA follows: TGTGCCAGCAGCCCTTGGATAGGCGACATTCAGTACTTC. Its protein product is CASSPWIGDIQYF.

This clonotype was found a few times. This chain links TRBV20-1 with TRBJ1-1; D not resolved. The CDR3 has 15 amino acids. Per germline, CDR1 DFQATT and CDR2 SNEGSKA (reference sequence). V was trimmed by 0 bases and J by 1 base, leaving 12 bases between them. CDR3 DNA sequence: TGCAGTGCTAGAGATCCTGCCAAGCCGAACACTGAAGCTTTCTTT. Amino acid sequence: CSARDPAKPNTEAFF.

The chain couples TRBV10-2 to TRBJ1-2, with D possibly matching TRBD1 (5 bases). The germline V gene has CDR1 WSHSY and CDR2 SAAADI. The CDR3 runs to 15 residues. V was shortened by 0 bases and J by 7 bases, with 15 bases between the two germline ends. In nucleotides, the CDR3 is TGCGCCAGCAGTGAGTCGGGCTCGGCAGGGAGTGGCTACACCTTC. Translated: CASSESGSAGSGYTF.

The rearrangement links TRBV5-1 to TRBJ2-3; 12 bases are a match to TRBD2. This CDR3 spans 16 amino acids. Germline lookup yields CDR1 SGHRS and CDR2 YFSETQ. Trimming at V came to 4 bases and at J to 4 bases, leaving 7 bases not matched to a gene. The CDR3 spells CASSPVASGGADTQYF. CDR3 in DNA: TGCGCCAGCAGCCCTGTAGCTAGCGGGGGGGCAGATACGCAGTATTTT.

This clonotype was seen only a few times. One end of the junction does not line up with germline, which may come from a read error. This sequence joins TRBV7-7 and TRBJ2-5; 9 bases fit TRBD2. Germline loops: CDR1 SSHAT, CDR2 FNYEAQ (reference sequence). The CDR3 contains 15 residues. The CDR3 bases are TGTGCTAGCAGCCTCCAGGTAGCGGGGGAAGAGACCCAGTACTTC. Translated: CASSLQVAGEETQYF.

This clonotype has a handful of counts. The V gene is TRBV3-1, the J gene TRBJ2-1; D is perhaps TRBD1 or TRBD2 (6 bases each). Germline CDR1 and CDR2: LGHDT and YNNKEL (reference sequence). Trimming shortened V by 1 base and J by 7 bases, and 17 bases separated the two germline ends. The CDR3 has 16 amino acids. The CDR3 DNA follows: TGTGCCAGCAGCCAAGTACCTAGGGGGGCCTCGAATGAGCAGTTCTTC. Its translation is CASSQVPRGASNEQFF.

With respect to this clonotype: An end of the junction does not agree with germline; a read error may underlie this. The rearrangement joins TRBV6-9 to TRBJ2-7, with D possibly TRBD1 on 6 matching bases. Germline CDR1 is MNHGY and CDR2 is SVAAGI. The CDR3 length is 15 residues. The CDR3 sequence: CASSYFDRRTYERYF. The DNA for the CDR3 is TGTGCCAGCAGTTACTTCGACAGGCGCACCTACGAGCGGTACTTC.

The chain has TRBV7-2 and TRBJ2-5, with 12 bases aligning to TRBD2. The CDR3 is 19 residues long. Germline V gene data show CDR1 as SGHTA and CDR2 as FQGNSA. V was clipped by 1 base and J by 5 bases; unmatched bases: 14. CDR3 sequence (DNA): TGTGCCAGCAGCTTAGGAGAGCGGCTAGCGGGGGGGCCAATGGAGACCCAGTACTTC. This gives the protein CASSLGERLAGGPMETQYF.

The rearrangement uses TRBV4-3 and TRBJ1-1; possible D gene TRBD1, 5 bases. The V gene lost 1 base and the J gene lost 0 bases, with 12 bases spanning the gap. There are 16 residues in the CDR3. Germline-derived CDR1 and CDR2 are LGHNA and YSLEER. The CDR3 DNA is TGCGCCAGCAGCCAAGCAGGTCGGGGGGTGAACACTGAAGCTTTCTTT. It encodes CASSQAGRGVNTEAFF.

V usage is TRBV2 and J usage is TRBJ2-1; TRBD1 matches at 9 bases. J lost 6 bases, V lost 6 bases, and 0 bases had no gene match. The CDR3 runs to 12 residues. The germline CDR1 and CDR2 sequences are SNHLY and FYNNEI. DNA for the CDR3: TGTGCCAGCAGGGGACAGGGCAATGAGCAGTTCTTC. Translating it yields CASRGQGNEQFF.

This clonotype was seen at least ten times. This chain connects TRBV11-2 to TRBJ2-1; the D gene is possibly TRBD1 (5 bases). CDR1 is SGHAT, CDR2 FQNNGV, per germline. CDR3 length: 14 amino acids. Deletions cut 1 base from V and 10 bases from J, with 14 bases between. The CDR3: CASSLGARVEEQFF. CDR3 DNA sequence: TGTGCCAGCAGCTTAGGTGCCAGGGTGGAAGAGCAGTTCTTC.

CDR3: CASSQAPGTSGGANEGYF. CDR3 nucleotide sequence: TGCGCCAGCAGCCAAGCCCCCGGGACTAGCGGGGGGGCCAATGAGGGGTATTTT. This sequence joins TRBV4-1 and TRBJ2-3; 16 bases are a match to TRBD2. The V and J ends lost 1 base and 14 bases, in that order; junction bases with no gene match: 15. The CDR3 sequence is 18 residues long. Germline CDR1 is MGHRA and CDR2 is YSYEKL.

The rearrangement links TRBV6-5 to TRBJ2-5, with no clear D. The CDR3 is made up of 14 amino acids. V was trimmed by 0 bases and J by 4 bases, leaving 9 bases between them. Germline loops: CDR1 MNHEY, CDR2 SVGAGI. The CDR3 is CASSYSNGLETQYF. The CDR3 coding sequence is TGTGCCAGCAGTTACTCGAACGGCCTAGAGACCCAGTACTTC.

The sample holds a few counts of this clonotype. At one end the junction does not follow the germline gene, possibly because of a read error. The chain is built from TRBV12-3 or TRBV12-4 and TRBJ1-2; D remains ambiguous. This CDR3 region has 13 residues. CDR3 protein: CANSFEINYGYTF. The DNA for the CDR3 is TGTGCCAACAGTTTTGAGATAAACTATGGCTACACCTTC.

CDR3 DNA sequence: TGTGCCAGCAGCTTACGGGCTTTACGGGAGCAGTACTTC. Protein: CASSLRALREQYF. The rearrangement joins TRBV7-2 to TRBJ2-7; D remains ambiguous. V lost 2 bases to trimming and J lost 7 bases, with 12 bases between them. Germline V CDR1 and CDR2: SGHTA, FQGNSA. This CDR3 spans 13 amino acids. Full variable domain (rest looked up from reference TRBV7-2 and TRBJ2-7): GAGVSQSPSNKVTEKGKDVELRCDPISGHTALYWYRQSLGQGLEFLIYFQGNSAPDKSGLPSDRFSAERTGGSVSTLTIQRTQQEDSAVYLCASSLRALREQYFGPGTRLTVT.

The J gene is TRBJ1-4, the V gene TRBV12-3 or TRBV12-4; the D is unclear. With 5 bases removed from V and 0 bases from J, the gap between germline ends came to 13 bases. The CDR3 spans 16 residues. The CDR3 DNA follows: TGTGCCAGCAGTCTCCCGACGAGGGCAACTAATGAAAAACTGTTTTTT. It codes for CASSLPTRATNEKLFF.

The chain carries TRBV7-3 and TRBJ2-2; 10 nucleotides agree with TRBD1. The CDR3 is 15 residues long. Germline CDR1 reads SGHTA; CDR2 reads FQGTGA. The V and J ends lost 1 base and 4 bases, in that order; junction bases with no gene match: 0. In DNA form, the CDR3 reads TGTGCCAGCAGCTTAAGGACAGGGGGCACCGGGGAGCTGTTTTTT. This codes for CASSLRTGGTGELFF.

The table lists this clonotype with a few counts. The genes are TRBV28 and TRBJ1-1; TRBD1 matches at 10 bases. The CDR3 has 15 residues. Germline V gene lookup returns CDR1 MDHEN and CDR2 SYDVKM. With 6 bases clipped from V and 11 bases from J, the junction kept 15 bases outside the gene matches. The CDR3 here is CASSPGTGATFRAFF. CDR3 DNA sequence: TGTGCCAGCAGCCCAGGGACAGGGGCTACATTTAGGGCTTTCTTT.

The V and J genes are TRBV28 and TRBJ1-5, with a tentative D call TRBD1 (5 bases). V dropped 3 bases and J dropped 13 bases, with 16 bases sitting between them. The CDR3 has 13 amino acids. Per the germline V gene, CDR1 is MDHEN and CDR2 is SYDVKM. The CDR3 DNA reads TGTGCCAGCAGTTTTGGCGGGGCACTGGGGCAGCATTTT. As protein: CASSFGGALGQHF.

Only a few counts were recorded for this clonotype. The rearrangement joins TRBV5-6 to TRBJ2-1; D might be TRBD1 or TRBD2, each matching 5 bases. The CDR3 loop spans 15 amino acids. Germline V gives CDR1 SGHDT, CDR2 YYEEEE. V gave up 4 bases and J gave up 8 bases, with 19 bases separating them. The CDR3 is CASSRLLEGFDEQFF. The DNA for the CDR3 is TGTGCCAGCAGCCGGCTTTTAGAGGGGTTCGATGAGCAGTTCTTC.

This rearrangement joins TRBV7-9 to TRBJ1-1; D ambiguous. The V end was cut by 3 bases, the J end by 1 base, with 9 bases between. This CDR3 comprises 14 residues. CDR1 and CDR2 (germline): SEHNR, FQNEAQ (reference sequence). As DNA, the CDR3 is TGTGCCAGCAGCTTCGCCGGGGAGAACACTGAAGCTTTCTTT. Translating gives CASSFAGENTEAFF.

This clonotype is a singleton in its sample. The CDR3 spells CSVFTPNTGELFF. CDR3 DNA sequence: TGCAGCGTCTTTACCCCGAACACCGGGGAGCTGTTTTTT. The chain carries TRBV29-1 and TRBJ2-2; D ambiguous. Germline lookup yields CDR1 SQVTM and CDR2 ANQGSEA. This CDR3 contains 13 residues. Trimming removed 6 bases at V and 0 bases at J, with 8 bases between.

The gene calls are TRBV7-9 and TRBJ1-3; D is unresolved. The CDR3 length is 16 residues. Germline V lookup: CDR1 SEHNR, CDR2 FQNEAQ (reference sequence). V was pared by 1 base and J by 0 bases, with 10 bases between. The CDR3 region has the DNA TGTGCCAGCAGCTTAGTCGGACGGCGCTCTGGAAACACCATATATTTT. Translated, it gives CASSLVGRRSGNTIYF.

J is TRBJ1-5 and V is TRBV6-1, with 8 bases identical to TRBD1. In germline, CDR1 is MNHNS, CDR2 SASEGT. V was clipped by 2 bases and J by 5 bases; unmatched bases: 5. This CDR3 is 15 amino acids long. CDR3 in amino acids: CASSEYRGFDQPQHF. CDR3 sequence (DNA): TGTGCCAGCAGTGAATACAGGGGGTTCGATCAGCCCCAGCATTTT.

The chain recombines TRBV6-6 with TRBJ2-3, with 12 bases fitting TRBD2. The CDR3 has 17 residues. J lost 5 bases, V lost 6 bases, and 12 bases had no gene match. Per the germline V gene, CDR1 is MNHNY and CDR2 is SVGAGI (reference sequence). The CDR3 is CASSPNTSGGRKDTQYF. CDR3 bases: TGTGCCAGCAGCCCAAATACTAGCGGGGGGAGGAAAGATACGCAGTATTTT.

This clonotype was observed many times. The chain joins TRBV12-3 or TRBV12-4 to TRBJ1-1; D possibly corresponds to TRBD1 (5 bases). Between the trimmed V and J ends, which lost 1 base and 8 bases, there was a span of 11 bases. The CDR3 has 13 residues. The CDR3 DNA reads TGTGCCAGCAGTTTAGGTATAGGGACCGAAGCTTTCTTT. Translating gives CASSLGIGTEAFF.

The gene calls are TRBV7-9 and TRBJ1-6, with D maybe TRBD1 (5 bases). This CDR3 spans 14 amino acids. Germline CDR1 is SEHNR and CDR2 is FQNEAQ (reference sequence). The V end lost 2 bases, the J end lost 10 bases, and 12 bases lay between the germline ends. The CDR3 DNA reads TGTGCCAGCAGCTTACAGGGATTCCACTCACCCCTCCACTTT. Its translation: CASSLQGFHSPLHF.

In DNA, the CDR3 is TGTGCCAGCAGTGAAGCGCGGGGGGCTCTTGGCTACACCTTC. Protein: CASSEARGALGYTF. The V gene is TRBV2, the J gene TRBJ1-2, with TRBD1 as a possible D gene (6 bases). The germline gives CDR1 SNHLY, CDR2 FYNNEI. Trimming shortened V by 0 bases and J by 7 bases, and 12 bases separated the two germline ends. This CDR3 has 14 amino acids.